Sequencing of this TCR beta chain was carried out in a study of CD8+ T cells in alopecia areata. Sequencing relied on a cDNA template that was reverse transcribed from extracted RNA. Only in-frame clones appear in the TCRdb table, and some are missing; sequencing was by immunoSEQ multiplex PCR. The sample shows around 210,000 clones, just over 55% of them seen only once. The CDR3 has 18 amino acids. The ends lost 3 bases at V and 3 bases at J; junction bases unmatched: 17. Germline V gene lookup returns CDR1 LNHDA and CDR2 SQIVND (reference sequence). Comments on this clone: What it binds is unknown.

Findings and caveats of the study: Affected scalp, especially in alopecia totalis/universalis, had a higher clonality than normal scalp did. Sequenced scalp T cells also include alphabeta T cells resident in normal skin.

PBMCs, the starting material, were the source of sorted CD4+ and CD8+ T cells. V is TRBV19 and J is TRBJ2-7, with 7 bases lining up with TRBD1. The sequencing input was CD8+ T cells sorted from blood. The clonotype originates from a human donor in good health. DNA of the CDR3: TGTGCCAGTAGTATCACGGGACAGTCCCCCTCTTTCGGCTACGAGCAGTACTTC. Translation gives CASSITGQSPSFGYEQYF.